These 20 T cell receptor beta chains came from one sample sequenced in a study of Graves' ophthalmopathy and Graves' hyperthyroidism. Amplification of the TCR beta CDR3 regions used RNA transcripts (as template). HTBI primers primed a first-round RT-PCR, and a second-round multiplex PCR followed. TCRdb ran MiXCR on the multiplex PCR reads and lists one entry per CDR3 protein. The sample contains 600,000 to 950,000 distinct CDR3 sequences, around 40% of which appear only once. The sequenced sample consisted of peripheral blood. Receptor source: an adult man with Graves' ophthalmopathy.

This clonotype came up many times. The rearrangement uses TRBV24-1 and TRBJ2-5, with a weak D call TRBD2 (6 bases). V shed 3 bases and J shed 3 bases, with 13 bases lying between them. Germline V lookup: CDR1 KGHDR, CDR2 SFDVKD. The CDR3 runs 15 residues. The CDR3 loop is CATSDRSGTEETQYF. The CDR3 DNA reads as TGTGCCACCAGTGATCGATCCGGGACTGAAGAGACCCAGTACTTC.

The chain recombines TRBV25-1 with TRBJ2-5; 9 nucleotides match TRBD1. V shed 5 bases and J 5 bases; nucleotides not matched to a gene: 12. The CDR3 contains 16 residues. Germline lookup yields CDR1 MGHDK and CDR2 SYGVNS. CDR3 amino acids: CASSPWTGAPYETQYF. CDR3 bases: TGTGCCAGCAGTCCGTGGACAGGGGCGCCTTATGAGACCCAGTACTTC.

The V gene is TRBV14, the J gene TRBJ2-2, with D unclear. The germline gives CDR1 SGHDN, CDR2 FVKESK. Deletions cut 1 base from V and 6 bases from J, with 6 bases between. The CDR3 sequence is 13 residues long. CDR3 nucleotides: TGTGCCAGCAGCCAAGTATATTCCGGGGAGCTGTTTTTT. Encoded protein: CASSQVYSGELFF.

This clonotype was found a few times. The chain's CDR3 is CASSSRRGIYDGYTF. The CDR3 coding sequence is TGTGCCAGCAGCTCGAGACGCGGGATATACGATGGCTACACCTTC. The rearrangement joins TRBV5-6 to TRBJ1-2; no clear D gene. V lost 3 bases and J lost 6, with 18 bases in between. Germline assignment: CDR1 SGHDT and CDR2 YYEEEE. The CDR3 has 15 amino acids. The full variable domain, its missing parts supplied by reference TRBV5-6 and TRBJ1-2, is DAGVTQSPTHLIKTRGQQVTLRCSPKSGHDTVSWYQQALGQGPQFIFQYYEEEERQRGNFPDRFSGHQFPNYSSELNVNALLLGDSALYLCASSSRRGIYDGYTFGSGTRLTVV.

The V and J genes are TRBV19 and TRBJ1-1, with D unresolved. V dropped 5 bases and J dropped 7 bases, with 14 bases sitting between them. Looked up from germline, CDR1 is LNHDA and CDR2 is SQIVND (reference sequence). The CDR3 totals 13 residues. The chain's CDR3 is CASSSDWSSEAFF. The CDR3 DNA reads TGTGCCAGTAGTTCGGACTGGTCCAGTGAAGCTTTCTTT.

This clonotype occurred many times. The chain couples TRBV12-3 or TRBV12-4 to TRBJ2-7, with TRBD2 identical over 10 bases. V shed 5 bases and J 9 bases; nucleotides not matched to a gene: 4. The CDR3 totals 12 residues. CDR3 residues: CASSPTSGSQYF. CDR3 DNA sequence: TGTGCCAGCAGTCCGACTAGCGGGTCGCAGTACTTC.

This clonotype was picked up many times. J is TRBJ1-1 and V is TRBV5-1, with a tentative D call TRBD1 (5 bases). Looked up from germline, CDR1 is SGHRS and CDR2 is YFSETQ. The V end lost 2 bases, the J end lost 0 bases, and 8 bases lay between the germline ends. This CDR3 has 14 residues. CDR3 residues: CASSFREVNTEAFF. The DNA of the CDR3 is TGCGCCAGCAGCTTCAGGGAGGTGAACACTGAAGCTTTCTTT.

This clonotype was counted many times. The rearrangement uses TRBV7-9 and TRBJ2-7; D uncertain. CDR3 length: 14 amino acids. The V end lost 0 bases, the J end lost 0 bases, and 6 bases lay between the germline ends. Germline V gene data show CDR1 as SEHNR and CDR2 as FQNEAQ (reference sequence). The CDR3 nucleotides are TGTGCCAGCAGCTTAGCGGACGGCTCCTACGAGCAGTACTTC. As protein: CASSLADGSYEQYF.

J is TRBJ1-5 and V is TRBV7-9; 11 positions agree with TRBD1. CDR1 SEHNR and CDR2 FQNEAQ come from the germline V gene (reference sequence). The CDR3 contains 16 residues. V lost 8 bases and J lost 2; bases outside the gene matches: 8. The CDR3 DNA follows: TGTGCCAGCTTCGGACAGGGGGCTGGAGGCAATCAGCCCCAGCATTTT. It specifies CASFGQGAGGNQPQHF.

The chain employs TRBV29-1 and TRBJ2-7; 11 nucleotides line up with TRBD2. Germline CDR1 SQVTM, CDR2 ANQGSEA. The CDR3 contains 14 residues. The V and J ends lost 7 bases and 2 bases, in that order; junction bases with no gene match: 7. The CDR3, as DNA: TGCAGCGCGGTGACTAGCGGGACCGCCTACGAGCAGTACTTC. Translation gives CSAVTSGTAYEQYF.

This clonotype appeared many times. The rearrangement links TRBV15 to TRBJ1-3; D is possibly TRBD1 (6 bases). The V and J ends lost 0 bases and 4 bases respectively, with 13 bases between them. Germline V gene sequence: CDR1 LNHNV, CDR2 YYDKDF (reference sequence). The CDR3 has 16 residues. CDR3 DNA sequence: TGTGCCACCAGCAGAGACCCCAGGGGAACAGGAAACACCATATATTTT. Residues: CATSRDPRGTGNTIYF.

A few counts support this clonotype. The chain combines TRBV16 with TRBJ1-2; D ambiguous. Germline assignment: CDR1 KGHSY and CDR2 FQNENV. This CDR3 has 13 amino acids. The V and J ends lost 6 bases and 4 bases respectively, with 12 bases between them. In nucleotides, the CDR3 is TGTGCCAGCAGTTTACTGGGGATCTATGGCTACACCTTC. The encoded protein is CASSLLGIYGYTF.

The chain has TRBV7-9 and TRBJ2-5; D is perhaps TRBD1 (6 bases). The V and J ends lost 2 bases and 0 bases respectively, with 10 bases between them. The CDR3 runs to 15 residues. Germline CDR1 is SEHNR and CDR2 is FQNEAQ (reference sequence). CDR3 in amino acids: CASSLRQEYQETQYF. The CDR3 nucleotides read TGTGCCAGCAGCTTACGACAGGAGTACCAAGAGACCCAGTACTTC. Full variable domain (outside the CDR3, taken from reference TRBV7-9 and TRBJ2-5): DTGVSQNPRHKITKRGQNVTFRCDPISEHNRLYWYRQTLGQGPEFLTYFQNEAQLEKSRLLSDRFSAERPKGSFSTLEIQRTEQGDSAMYLCASSLRQEYQETQYFGPGTRLLVL.

This clonotype has just a few counts. J is TRBJ1-3 and V is TRBV7-9; perhaps TRBD1 as D (5 bases). From germline, CDR1 is SEHNR and CDR2 FQNEAQ (reference sequence). The CDR3 length is 16 residues. The V end lost 4 bases, the J end lost 0 bases, and 13 bases lay between the germline ends. Here the CDR3 reads CASSSPGLTSGNTIYF. CDR3 bases: TGTGCCAGCAGCTCCCCGGGACTTACCTCTGGAAACACCATATATTTT.

This clonotype has ten or more counts. This chain connects TRBV7-9 to TRBJ1-2; D is perhaps TRBD1 (6 bases). Germline lookup yields CDR1 SEHNR and CDR2 FQNEAQ (reference sequence). The CDR3 sequence is 13 residues long. Trimming stripped 9 bases from V and 0 bases from J, with 11 bases between. CDR3 DNA sequence: TGTGCCAGTACAGGGATTACTAACTATGGCTACACCTTC. Translating gives CASTGITNYGYTF.

This clonotype has just one count. Just one base apart from a much larger clone, this may be a read error. This chain joins TRBV9 and TRBJ2-7; a possible D gene is TRBD1 (5 bases). Germline CDR1 SGDLS, CDR2 YYNGEE. Trimming took off 0 bases at V and 7 bases at J, with 14 bases between the two ends. This CDR3 is built from 14 residues. The CDR3 here is CASSVGTSYNEQYF. CDR3 coding DNA: TGTGCCAGCAGCGTAGGGACATCCTACAATGAGCAGTACTTC.

The chain recombines TRBV28 with TRBJ1-1, with D hard to call. CDR3 length equals 12 residues. CDR1 and CDR2 from the germline V gene are MDHEN and SYDVKM. Trimming shortened V by 4 bases and J by 5 bases, and 8 bases separated the two germline ends. For the CDR3, the DNA is TGTGCCAGCAGTTACTACCTAACTGAAGCTTTCTTT. It yields the protein CASSYYLTEAFF.

This clonotype was counted ten times or more. The chain employs TRBV29-1 and TRBJ2-7, with 11 positions matching TRBD1. This CDR3 is 13 amino acids long. Germline trimming cut 5 bases from V and 7 bases from J; bases unmatched to any gene: 7. The germline V gene encodes CDR1 SQVTM and CDR2 ANQGSEA. The chain's CDR3 is CSVRGQGAREQYF. The CDR3 DNA reads as TGCAGCGTTCGTGGACAGGGGGCGAGGGAGCAGTACTTC.

This clonotype turned up a few times. The chain uses TRBV27 and TRBJ2-5; 7 nucleotides match TRBD2. In germline, CDR1 is MNHEY, CDR2 SMNVEV (reference sequence). CDR3 length: 15 residues. Trimming cost V 3 bases and J 4 bases; bases outside gene matches: 8. The CDR3 reads CASSFLGGRGETQYF. CDR3 coding DNA: TGTGCCAGCAGTTTCCTGGGAGGGAGGGGAGAGACCCAGTACTTC.

On this clonotype itself: With a much larger clone just one base away, this may be a read error. The chain links TRBV25-1 to TRBJ2-2; 7 bases match TRBD1. The V gene's germline CDR1 is MGHDK and CDR2 SYGVNS. V dropped 6 bases and J dropped 5; count of bases not matched to a gene: 6. The CDR3 contains 14 residues. CDR3 sequence reads: CASSLRGHTGELFF. CDR3 in DNA: TGTGCCAGCAGCTTGAGGGGGCATACCGGGGAGCTGTTTTTT.